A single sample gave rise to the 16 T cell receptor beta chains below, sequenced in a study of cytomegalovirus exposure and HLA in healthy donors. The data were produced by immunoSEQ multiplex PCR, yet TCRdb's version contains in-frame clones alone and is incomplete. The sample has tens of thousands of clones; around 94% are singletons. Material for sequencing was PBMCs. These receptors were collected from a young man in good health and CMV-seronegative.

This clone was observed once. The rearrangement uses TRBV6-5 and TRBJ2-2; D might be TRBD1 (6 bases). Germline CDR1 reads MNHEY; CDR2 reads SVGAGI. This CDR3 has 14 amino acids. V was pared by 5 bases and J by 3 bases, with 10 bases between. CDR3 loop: CASSLQGYTGELFF. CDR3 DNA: TGTGCCAGCAGTCTTCAGGGGTACACCGGGGAGCTGTTTTTT.

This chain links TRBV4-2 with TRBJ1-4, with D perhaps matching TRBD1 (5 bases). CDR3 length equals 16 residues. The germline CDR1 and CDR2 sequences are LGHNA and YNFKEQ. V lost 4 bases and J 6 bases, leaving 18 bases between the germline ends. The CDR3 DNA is TGTGCCAGCAGCCCCATGGGGGGGGGAAGGGATGAAAAACTGTTTTTT. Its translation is CASSPMGGGRDEKLFF.

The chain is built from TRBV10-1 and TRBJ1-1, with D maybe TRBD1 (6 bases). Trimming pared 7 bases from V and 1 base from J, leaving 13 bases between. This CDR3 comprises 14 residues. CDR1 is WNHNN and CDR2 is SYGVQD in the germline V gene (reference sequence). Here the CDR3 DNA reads TGCGCCAGCAATAACGGACAGAAGAACACTGAAGCTTTCTTT. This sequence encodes CASNNGQKNTEAFF.

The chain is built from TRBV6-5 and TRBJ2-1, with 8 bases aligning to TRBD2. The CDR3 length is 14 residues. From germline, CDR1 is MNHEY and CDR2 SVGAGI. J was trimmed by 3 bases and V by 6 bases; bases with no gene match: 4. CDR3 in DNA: TGTGCCAGCAGGCATACTAGCGGCTACAATGAGCAGTTCTTC. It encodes CASRHTSGYNEQFF.

CDR3 sequence: CASSLGGFGYGYTF. CDR3 in DNA: TGTGCCAGCAGCTTAGGGGGCTTTGGCTATGGCTACACCTTC. The V and J genes are TRBV7-2 and TRBJ1-2; a weak D match, TRBD1 (5 bases). Trimming shortened V by 1 base and J by 4 bases, and 10 bases separated the two germline ends. This CDR3 contains 14 residues. Per the germline V gene, CDR1 is SGHTA and CDR2 is FQGNSA.

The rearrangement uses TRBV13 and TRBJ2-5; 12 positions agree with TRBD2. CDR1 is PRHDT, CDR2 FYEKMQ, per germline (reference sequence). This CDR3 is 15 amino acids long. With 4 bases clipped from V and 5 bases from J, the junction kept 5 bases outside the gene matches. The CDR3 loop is CASSSGTSGLETQYF. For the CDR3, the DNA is TGTGCCAGCAGCTCTGGGACTAGCGGGTTGGAGACCCAGTACTTC.

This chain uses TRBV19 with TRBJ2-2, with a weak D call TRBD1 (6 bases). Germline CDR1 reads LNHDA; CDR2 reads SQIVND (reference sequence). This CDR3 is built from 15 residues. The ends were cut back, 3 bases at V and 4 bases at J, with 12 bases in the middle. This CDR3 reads CASSMKGGSTGELFF. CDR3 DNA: TGTGCCAGTAGTATGAAAGGGGGAAGCACCGGGGAGCTGTTTTTT.

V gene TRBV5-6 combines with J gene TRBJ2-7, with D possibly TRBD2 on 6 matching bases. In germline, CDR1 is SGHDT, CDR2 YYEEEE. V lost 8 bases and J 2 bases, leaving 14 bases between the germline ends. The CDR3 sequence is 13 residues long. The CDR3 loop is CASVDGLTYEQYF. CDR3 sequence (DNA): TGTGCCAGTGTCGACGGACTAACCTACGAGCAGTACTTC. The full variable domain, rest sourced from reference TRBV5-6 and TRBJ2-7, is DAGVTQSPTHLIKTRGQQVTLRCSPKSGHDTVSWYQQALGQGPQFIFQYYEEEERQRGNFPDRFSGHQFPNYSSELNVNALLLGDSALYLCASVDGLTYEQYFGPGTRLTVT.

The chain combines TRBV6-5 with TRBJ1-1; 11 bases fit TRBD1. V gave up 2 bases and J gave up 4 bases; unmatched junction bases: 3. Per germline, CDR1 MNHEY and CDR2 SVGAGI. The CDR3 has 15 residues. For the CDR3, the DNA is TGTGCCAGCAGTTACGGGACAGGGGGGGCCACTGAAGCTTTCTTT. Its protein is CASSYGTGGATEAFF.

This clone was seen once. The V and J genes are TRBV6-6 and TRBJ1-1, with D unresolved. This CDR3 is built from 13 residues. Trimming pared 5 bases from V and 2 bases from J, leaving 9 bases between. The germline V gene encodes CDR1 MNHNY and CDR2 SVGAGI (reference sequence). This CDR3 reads CASSSPGNTEAFF. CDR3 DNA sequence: TGTGCCAGCAGTAGCCCGGGAAACACTGAAGCTTTCTTT.

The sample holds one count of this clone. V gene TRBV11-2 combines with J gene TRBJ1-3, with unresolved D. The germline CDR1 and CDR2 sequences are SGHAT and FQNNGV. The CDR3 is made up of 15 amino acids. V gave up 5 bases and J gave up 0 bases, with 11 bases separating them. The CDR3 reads CASSPQTFSGNTIYF. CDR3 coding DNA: TGTGCCAGCAGCCCACAGACCTTCTCTGGAAACACCATATATTTT.

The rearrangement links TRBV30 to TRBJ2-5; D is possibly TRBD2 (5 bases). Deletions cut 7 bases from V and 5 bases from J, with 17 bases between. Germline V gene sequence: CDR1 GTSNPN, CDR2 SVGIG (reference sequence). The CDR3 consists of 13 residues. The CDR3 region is CASSLRGWETQYF. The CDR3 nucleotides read TGTGCCTCCAGCCTTCGAGGGTGGGAGACCCAGTACTTC.

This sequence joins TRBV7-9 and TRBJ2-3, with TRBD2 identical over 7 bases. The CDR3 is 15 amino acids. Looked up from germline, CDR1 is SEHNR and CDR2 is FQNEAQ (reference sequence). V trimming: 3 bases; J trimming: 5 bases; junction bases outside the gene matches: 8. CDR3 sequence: CASSFVWAGEDTQYF. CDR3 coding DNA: TGTGCCAGCAGCTTTGTGTGGGCGGGAGAAGATACGCAGTATTTT.

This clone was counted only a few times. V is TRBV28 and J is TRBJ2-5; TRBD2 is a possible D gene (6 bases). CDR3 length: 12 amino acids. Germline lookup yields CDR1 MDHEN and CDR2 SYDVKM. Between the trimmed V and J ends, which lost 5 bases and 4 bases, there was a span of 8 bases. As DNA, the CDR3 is TGTGCCAGCAGTGCGGGGTTAGAGACCCAGTACTTC. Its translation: CASSAGLETQYF.

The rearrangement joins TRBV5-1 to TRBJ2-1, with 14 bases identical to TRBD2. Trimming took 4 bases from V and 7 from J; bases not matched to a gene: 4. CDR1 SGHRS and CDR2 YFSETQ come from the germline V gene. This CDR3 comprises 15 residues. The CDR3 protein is CASSTGTSGSNEQFF. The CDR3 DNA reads TGCGCCAGCAGCACTGGGACTAGCGGGAGTAATGAGCAGTTCTTC.

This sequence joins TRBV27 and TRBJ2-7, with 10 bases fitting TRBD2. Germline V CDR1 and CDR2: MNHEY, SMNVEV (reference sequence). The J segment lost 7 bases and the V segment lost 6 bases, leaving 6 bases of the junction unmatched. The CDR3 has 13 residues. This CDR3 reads CASSRWTSGEQYF. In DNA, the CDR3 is TGTGCCAGCAGCCGATGGACTAGCGGAGAGCAGTACTTC.